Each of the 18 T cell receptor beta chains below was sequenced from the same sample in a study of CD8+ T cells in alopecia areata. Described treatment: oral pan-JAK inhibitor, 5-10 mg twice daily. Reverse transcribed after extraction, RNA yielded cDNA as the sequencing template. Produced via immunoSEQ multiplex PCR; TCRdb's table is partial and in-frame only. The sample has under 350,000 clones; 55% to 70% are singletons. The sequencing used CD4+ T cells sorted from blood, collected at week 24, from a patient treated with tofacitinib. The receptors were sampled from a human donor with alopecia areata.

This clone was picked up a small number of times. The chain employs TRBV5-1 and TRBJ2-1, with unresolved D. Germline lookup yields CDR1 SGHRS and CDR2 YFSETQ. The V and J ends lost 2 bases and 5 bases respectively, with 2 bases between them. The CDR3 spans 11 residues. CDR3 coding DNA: TGCGCCAGCAGCTTCCACAATGAGCAGTTCTTC. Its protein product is CASSFHNEQFF.

The CDR3 reads CASSLAGTDFNYEQYF. CDR3 nucleotide sequence: TGTGCCAGCAGCTTGGCCGGTACGGATTTTAACTACGAGCAGTACTTC. The chain employs TRBV5-6 and TRBJ2-7; D is uncertain. CDR1 is SGHDT and CDR2 is YYEEEE in the germline V gene. Trimming stripped 0 bases from V and 3 bases from J, with 16 bases between. The CDR3 totals 16 residues.

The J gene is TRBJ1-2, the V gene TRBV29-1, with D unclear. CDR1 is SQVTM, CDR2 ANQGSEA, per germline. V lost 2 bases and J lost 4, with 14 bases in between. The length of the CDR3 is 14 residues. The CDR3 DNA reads TGCAGCGTTGAACCCCCCGGGGATGGCTATGGCTACACCTTC. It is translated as CSVEPPGDGYGYTF. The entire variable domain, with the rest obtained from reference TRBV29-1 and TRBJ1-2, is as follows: SAVISQKPSRDICQRGTSLTIQCQVDSQVTMMFWYRQQPGQSLTLIATANQGSEATYESGFVIDKFPISRPNLTFSTLTVSNMSPEDSSIYLCSVEPPGDGYGYTFGSGTRLTVV.

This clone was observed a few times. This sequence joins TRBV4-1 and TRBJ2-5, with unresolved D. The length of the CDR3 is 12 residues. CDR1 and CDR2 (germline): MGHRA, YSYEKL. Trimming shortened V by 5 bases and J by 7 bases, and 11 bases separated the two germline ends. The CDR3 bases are TGCGCCAGCAGCTCCCCGTGGGGGACCCAGTACTTC. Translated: CASSSPWGTQYF.

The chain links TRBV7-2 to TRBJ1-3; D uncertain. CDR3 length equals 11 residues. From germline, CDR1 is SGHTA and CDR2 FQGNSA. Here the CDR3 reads CGSGYGNTIYF. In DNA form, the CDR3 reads TGTGGGTCGGGATATGGAAACACCATATATTTT.

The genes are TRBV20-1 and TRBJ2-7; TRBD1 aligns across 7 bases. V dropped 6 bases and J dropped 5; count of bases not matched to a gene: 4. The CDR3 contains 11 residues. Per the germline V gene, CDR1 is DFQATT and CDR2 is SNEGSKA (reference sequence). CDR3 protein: CSAPTGNEQYF. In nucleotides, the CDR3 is TGCAGTGCGCCGACAGGGAACGAGCAGTACTTC.

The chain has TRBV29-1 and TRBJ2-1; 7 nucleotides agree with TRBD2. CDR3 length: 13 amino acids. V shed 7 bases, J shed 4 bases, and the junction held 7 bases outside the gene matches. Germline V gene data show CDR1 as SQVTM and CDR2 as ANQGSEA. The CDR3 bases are TGCAGCGCGGCGGGAGACAGTTACAATGAGCAGTTCTTC. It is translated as CSAAGDSYNEQFF.

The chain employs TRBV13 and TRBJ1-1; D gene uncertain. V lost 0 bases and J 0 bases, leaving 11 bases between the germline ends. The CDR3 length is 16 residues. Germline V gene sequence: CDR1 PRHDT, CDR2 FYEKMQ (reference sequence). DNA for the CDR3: TGTGCCAGCAGCTTAGGTTTGGCCGGATTGAACACTGAAGCTTTCTTT. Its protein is CASSLGLAGLNTEAFF.

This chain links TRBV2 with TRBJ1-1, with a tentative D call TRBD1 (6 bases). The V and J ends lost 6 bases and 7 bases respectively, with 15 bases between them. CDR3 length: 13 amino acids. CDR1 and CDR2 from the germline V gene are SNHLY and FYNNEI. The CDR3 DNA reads TGTGCCAGCAGCTTAACAGGGTTGGGTGAAGCTTTCTTT. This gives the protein CASSLTGLGEAFF.

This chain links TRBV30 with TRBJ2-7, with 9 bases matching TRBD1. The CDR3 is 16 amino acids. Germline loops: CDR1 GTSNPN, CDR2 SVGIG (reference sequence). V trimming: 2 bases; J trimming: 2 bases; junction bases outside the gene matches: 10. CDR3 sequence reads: CAWSNKGTGSTYEQYF. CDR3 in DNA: TGTGCCTGGAGTAACAAGGGGACAGGGAGTACCTACGAGCAGTACTTC.

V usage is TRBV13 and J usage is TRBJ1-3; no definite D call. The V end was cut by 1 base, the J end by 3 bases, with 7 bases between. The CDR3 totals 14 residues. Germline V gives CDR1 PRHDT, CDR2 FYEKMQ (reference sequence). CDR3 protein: CASSLVGLGNTIYF. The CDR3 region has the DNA TGTGCCAGCAGCTTAGTAGGGCTTGGAAACACCATATATTTT.

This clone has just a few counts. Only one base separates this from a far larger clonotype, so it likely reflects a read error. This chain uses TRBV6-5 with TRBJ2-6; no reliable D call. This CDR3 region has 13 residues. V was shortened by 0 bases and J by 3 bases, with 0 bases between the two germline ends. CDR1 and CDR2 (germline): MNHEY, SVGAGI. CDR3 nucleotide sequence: TGTGCCAGCAGTTACTCTGGGGCCAACGTCCTGACTTTC. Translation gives CASSYSGANVLTF.

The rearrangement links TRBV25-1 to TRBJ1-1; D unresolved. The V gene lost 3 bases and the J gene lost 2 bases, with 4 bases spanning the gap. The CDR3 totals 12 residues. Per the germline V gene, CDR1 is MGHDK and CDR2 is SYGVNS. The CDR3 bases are TGTGCCAGCAGTGATTTCAACACTGAAGCTTTCTTT. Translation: CASSDFNTEAFF.

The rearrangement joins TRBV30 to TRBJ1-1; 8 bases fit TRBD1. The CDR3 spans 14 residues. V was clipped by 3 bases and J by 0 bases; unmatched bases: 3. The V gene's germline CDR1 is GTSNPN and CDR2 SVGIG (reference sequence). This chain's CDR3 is CAWSRDRLNTEAFF. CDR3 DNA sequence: TGTGCCTGGAGCCGGGACAGGCTGAACACTGAAGCTTTCTTT.

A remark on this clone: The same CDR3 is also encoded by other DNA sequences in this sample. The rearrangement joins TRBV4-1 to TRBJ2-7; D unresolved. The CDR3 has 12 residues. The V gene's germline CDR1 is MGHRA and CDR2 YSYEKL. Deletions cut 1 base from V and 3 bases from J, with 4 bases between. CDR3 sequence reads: CASSQGGYEQYF. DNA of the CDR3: TGCGCCAGCAGCCAAGGGGGCTACGAGCAGTACTTC.

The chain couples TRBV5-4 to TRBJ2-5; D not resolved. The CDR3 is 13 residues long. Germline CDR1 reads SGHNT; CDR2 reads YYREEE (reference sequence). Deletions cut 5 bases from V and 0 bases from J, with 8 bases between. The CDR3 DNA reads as TGTGCCAGCAGTTCCCGGTACCAAGAGACCCAGTACTTC. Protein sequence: CASSSRYQETQYF.

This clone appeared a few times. The CDR3: CASSLVSALAKNIQYF. For the CDR3, the DNA is TGTGCCAGCAGCTTAGTCTCAGCATTAGCCAAAAACATTCAGTACTTC. This chain uses TRBV7-9 with TRBJ2-4; D unclear. With 1 base removed from V and 0 bases from J, the gap between germline ends came to 10 bases. This CDR3 spans 16 amino acids. From germline, CDR1 is SEHNR and CDR2 FQNEAQ (reference sequence).

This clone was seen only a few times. The DNA for the CDR3 is TGCGCCAGCAGCCAAGTATTATTCCTGGACGGCAAAAACATTCAGTACTTC. Amino acids: CASSQVLFLDGKNIQYF. The chain recombines TRBV4-3 with TRBJ2-4, with D unclear. V lost 1 base to trimming and J lost 3 bases, with 16 bases between them. Germline V gene data show CDR1 as LGHNA and CDR2 as YSLEER. The CDR3 loop spans 17 amino acids.